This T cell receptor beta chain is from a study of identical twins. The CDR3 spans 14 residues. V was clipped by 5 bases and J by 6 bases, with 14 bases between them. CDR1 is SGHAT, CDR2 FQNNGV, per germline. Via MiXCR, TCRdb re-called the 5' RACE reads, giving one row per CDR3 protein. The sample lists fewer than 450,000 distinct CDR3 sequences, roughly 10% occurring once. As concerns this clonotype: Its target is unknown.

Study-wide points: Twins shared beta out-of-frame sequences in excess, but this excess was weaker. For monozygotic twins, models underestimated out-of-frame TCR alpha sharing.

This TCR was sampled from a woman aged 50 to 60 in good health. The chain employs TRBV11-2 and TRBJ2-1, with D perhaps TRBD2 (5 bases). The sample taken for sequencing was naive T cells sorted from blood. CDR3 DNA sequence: TGTGCCAGCAGCCAGGACTTGAAACTCAATGAGCAGTTCTTC. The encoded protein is CASSQDLKLNEQFF.